The TCR beta chain described here comes from a study of shared clonotypes between healthy human individuals. Study-wide background: Donor ages ranged 18 to 49 years: a couple of women, a few men. Overall study findings and caveats: Rarefaction showed that sequencing of sorted subsets was incomplete (despite large depth). Having only a few donors restricted how much genetic and exposure-history diversity was captured. An anticipated effect of sequencing depth on clonotype sharing among donors was recognized.

Worth noting for this clone: Its antigen remains unidentified.

Repertoires were generated with immunoSEQ multiplex PCR, while TCRdb's copy carries only in-frame clones and drops some. The data show about 2.4 million clones, roughly 93% seen once. The specimen was naive CD4+ T cells from PBMCs. Subset of the sample: CD45RA+ positively selected. The TCR comes from a man aged 18 to 29 in good health. Some clones in this sample may be carry-over from other donors' samples.

The CDR3 sequence: CASSSRTSGRGETQYF. In nucleotides, the CDR3 is TGCGCCAGCAGCTCCCGGACTAGCGGGAGGGGAGAGACCCAGTACTTC. The chain carries TRBV5-1 and TRBJ2-5, with 15 bases fitting TRBD2. Germline values: CDR1 SGHRS, CDR2 YFSETQ. The CDR3 is made up of 16 amino acids. Trimming cost V 3 bases and J 4 bases; bases outside gene matches: 4.